Below are 29 T cell receptor beta chains sequenced from a single sample in a study of shared T cell receptors in the human thymus. TCRdb's table, derived via immunoSEQ multiplex PCR, lists solely in-frame clones and lacks some. In the table there are approximately 730,000 clones, approximately 85% of which are singletons. This sample also belongs to another study, concerning human thymus T cells.

Material for sequencing was thymocytes. All receptors come from a girl under three years old with a congenital heart defect.

This rearrangement joins TRBV9 to TRBJ1-1; 7 positions agree with TRBD1. The V gene's germline CDR1 is SGDLS and CDR2 YYNGEE. The length of the CDR3 is 16 residues. Unmatched junction bases numbered 10, after V lost 3 bases and J lost 2 bases. The DNA of the CDR3 is TGTGCCAGCAGCGAACCGCGGGACAGCATTAACACTGAAGCTTTCTTT. Amino acids: CASSEPRDSINTEAFF.

The gene calls are TRBV30 and TRBJ2-7; D is undetermined. This CDR3 is 14 amino acids long. Germline CDR1 and CDR2: GTSNPN and SVGIG (reference sequence). V was pared by 4 bases and J by 3 bases, with 16 bases between. The CDR3 nucleotides are TGTGCCTGGAAAACCGGCCATCGGAGCTACGAGCAGTACTTC. Protein product: CAWKTGHRSYEQYF.

V usage is TRBV6-1 and J usage is TRBJ1-2, with 7 bases lining up with TRBD1. This CDR3 has 13 amino acids. V dropped 2 bases and J dropped 4; count of bases not matched to a gene: 1. From germline, CDR1 is MNHNS and CDR2 SASEGT. The CDR3 DNA reads as TGTGCCAGCAGTGAAAGGGACAGCTATGGCTACACCTTC. It codes for CASSERDSYGYTF.

In its sample, this clone was seen once. The chain couples TRBV7-9 to TRBJ1-4, with TRBD1 matching over 8 bases. V dropped 5 bases and J dropped 5; count of bases not matched to a gene: 10. This CDR3 contains 16 residues. Germline V gives CDR1 SEHNR, CDR2 FQNEAQ (reference sequence). Here the CDR3 DNA reads TGTGCCAGCAGCCTGTTTTGGACAGGGTCGAATGAAAAACTGTTTTTT. This sequence encodes CASSLFWTGSNEKLFF.

The chain uses TRBV4-3 and TRBJ1-2; a weak D match, TRBD1 (5 bases). This CDR3 comprises 22 residues. V dropped 0 bases and J dropped 3 bases, with 32 bases sitting between them. Germline loops: CDR1 LGHNA, CDR2 YSLEER. The CDR3 here is CASSQDRGGGRPLEGHYYGYTF. In DNA, the CDR3 is TGCGCCAGCAGCCAAGATCGGGGGGGAGGGCGGCCCCTGGAGGGTCACTACTATGGCTACACCTTC.

This clone appeared once. The V call is TRBV7-3, the J call TRBJ1-1; D is possibly TRBD1 (6 bases). Germline CDR1 reads SGHTA; CDR2 reads FQGTGA. The CDR3 is 15 residues long. Trimming pared 5 bases from V and 3 bases from J, leaving 16 bases between. The chain's CDR3 is CASSIRGGKDTEAFF. CDR3 DNA: TGTGCCAGCAGCATCAGGGGAGGGAAGGACACTGAAGCTTTCTTT.

The rearrangement joins TRBV5-5 to TRBJ1-1; D call uncertain. Germline assignment: CDR1 SGHKS and CDR2 YYEKEE (reference sequence). With 2 bases removed from V and 4 bases from J, the gap between germline ends came to 18 bases. CDR3 length: 16 residues. The chain's CDR3 is CASSFGWMRAGTEAFF. DNA of the CDR3: TGTGCCAGCAGCTTTGGGTGGATGAGGGCCGGCACTGAAGCTTTCTTT.

This clone was counted a single time. V usage is TRBV28 and J usage is TRBJ2-3; the match to TRBD2 covers 11 bases. The germline gives CDR1 MDHEN, CDR2 SYDVKM. The V and J ends lost 5 bases and 0 bases, in that order; junction bases with no gene match: 4. The CDR3 covers 16 residues. The DNA of the CDR3 is TGTGCCAGCAGTGGGACTAGCGGCTACAGCACAGATACGCAGTATTTT. It yields the protein CASSGTSGYSTDTQYF.

This clone was detected a few times. The V and J genes are TRBV5-5 and TRBJ2-5; D is uncertain. Between the trimmed V and J ends, which lost 0 bases and 0 bases, there was a span of 21 bases. This CDR3 is 19 amino acids long. The germline V gene encodes CDR1 SGHKS and CDR2 YYEKEE (reference sequence). CDR3 sequence: CASSLGGSATSTNQETQYF. In DNA form, the CDR3 reads TGTGCCAGCAGCTTGGGTGGCAGCGCTACAAGTACCAACCAAGAGACCCAGTACTTC.

V and J are TRBV5-5 and TRBJ2-5, with D hard to call. Trimming stripped 4 bases from V and 3 bases from J, with 16 bases between. Germline CDR1 and CDR2: SGHKS and YYEKEE (reference sequence). The CDR3 contains 15 residues. The DNA of the CDR3 is TGTGCCAGCAGCGCCCTATCGATAAGAAAAGAGACCCAGTACTTC. Translating gives CASSALSIRKETQYF. Looking up the rest from reference TRBV5-5 and TRBJ2-5 gives the full variable domain: DAGVTQSPTHLIKTRGQQVTLRCSPISGHKSVSWYQQVLGQGPQFIFQYYEKEERGRGNFPDRFSARQFPNYSSELNVNALLLGDSALYLCASSALSIRKETQYFGPGTRLLVL.

This clone was observed once. This rearrangement joins TRBV11-2 to TRBJ1-1, with 7 nucleotides matching TRBD1. The length of the CDR3 is 18 residues. V gave up 4 bases and J gave up 4 bases; unmatched junction bases: 18. CDR1 and CDR2 (germline): SGHAT, FQNNGV. The CDR3 coding sequence is TGTGCCAGCAGCTCCACCCCCGGTGGAAGGGGGCGCGTCACTGAAGCTTTCTTT. This encodes CASSSTPGGRGRVTEAFF.

The chain links TRBV5-3 to TRBJ1-1; TRBD1 aligns across 9 bases. TRBV5-3 is placed among ORFs of uncertain function. V shed 4 bases, J shed 2 bases, and the junction held 18 bases outside the gene matches. This CDR3 has 19 residues. DNA of the CDR3: TGTGCCAGAAGCGAACCACACCCCCGGGACAGGGCGGGAAACACTGAAGCTTTCTTT. This codes for CARSEPHPRDRAGNTEAFF.

The DNA of the CDR3 is TGTGCCAGCAGTCGACACCGTGTTTCAGACTATGGCTACACCTTC. It yields the protein CASSRHRVSDYGYTF. The V gene is TRBV9, the J gene TRBJ1-2, with D hard to call. The CDR3 is 15 residues long. Germline loops: CDR1 SGDLS, CDR2 YYNGEE. The V gene lost 5 bases and the J gene lost 3 bases, with 17 bases spanning the gap.

The V and J genes are TRBV6-5 and TRBJ2-5; a possible D gene is TRBD2 (5 bases). This CDR3 is built from 14 residues. The V end was cut by 7 bases, the J end by 5 bases, with 17 bases between. Germline CDR1 and CDR2: MNHEY and SVGAGI. The CDR3 sequence is CASNSAGLGETQYF. The DNA of the CDR3 is TGTGCCAGCAATTCGGCGGGCCTTGGGGAGACCCAGTACTTC.

This sequence joins TRBV6-5 and TRBJ2-1; 7 nucleotides agree with TRBD1. Germline lookup yields CDR1 MNHEY and CDR2 SVGAGI. The CDR3 has 15 amino acids. Trimming removed 5 bases from V and 9 bases from J; junction bases left unmatched: 13. The CDR3 nucleotides read TGTGCCAGCAGTCCACCGGGACAGAATATGGGTGAGCAGTTCTTC. Amino acids: CASSPPGQNMGEQFF.

J is TRBJ1-2 and V is TRBV28, with 7 bases fitting TRBD1. V lost 2 bases, J lost 2 bases, and 5 bases stayed unmatched. The CDR3 is 15 residues long. Germline-derived CDR1 and CDR2 are MDHEN and SYDVKM. The CDR3 sequence is CASSLKGAANYGYTF. The CDR3 region has the DNA TGTGCCAGCAGTTTAAAGGGGGCAGCGAACTATGGCTACACCTTC.

This clone is a singleton in its sample. The chain is built from TRBV10-3 and TRBJ1-2; D possibly corresponds to TRBD1 (5 bases). The length of the CDR3 is 13 residues. Germline CDR1 and CDR2: ENHRY and SYGVKD. Trimming stripped 6 bases from V and 4 bases from J, with 12 bases between. For the CDR3, the DNA is TGTGCCATCAGCCACGTTACAGGCTATGGCTACACCTTC. It codes for CAISHVTGYGYTF.

This clone occurred a few times. The chain employs TRBV7-3 and TRBJ1-2; D is possibly TRBD1 (5 bases). V lost 5 bases, J lost 13 bases, and 20 bases lay in between. The CDR3 is made up of 13 amino acids. Germline V gene sequence: CDR1 SGHTA, CDR2 FQGTGA. CDR3 in amino acids: CASSPARGTACTF. The CDR3 DNA follows: TGTGCCAGCAGCCCCGCGCGGGGGACGGCCTGCACCTTC.

The chain is built from TRBV29-1 and TRBJ1-3; the match to TRBD1 covers 8 bases. CDR1 is SQVTM and CDR2 is ANQGSEA in the germline V gene. J gave up 5 bases and V 6 bases, and 3 bases lay outside the gene matches. The CDR3 consists of 12 residues. For the CDR3, the DNA is TGCAGCGTCCGGACAGGGAGAAACACCATATATTTT. Encoded protein: CSVRTGRNTIYF.

As to this clone: This same CDR3 is encoded by further DNA sequences in the sample. The chain recombines TRBV6-5 with TRBJ1-5; D is undetermined. Germline lookup yields CDR1 MNHEY and CDR2 SVGAGI. The V and J ends lost 2 bases and 6 bases respectively, with 8 bases between them. This CDR3 comprises 13 residues. CDR3 coding DNA: TGTGCCAGCAGTTACAGGGAGGGTCAGCCCCAGCATTTT. Its protein product is CASSYREGQPQHF.

The chain links TRBV2 to TRBJ2-5; D is unclear. The V end lost 11 bases, the J end lost 5 bases, and 18 bases lay between the germline ends. This CDR3 has 13 amino acids. In germline, CDR1 is SNHLY, CDR2 FYNNEI. In nucleotides, the CDR3 is TGTGCCGGAGTAAGACCGGGTGGGGAGACCCAGTACTTC. This encodes CAGVRPGGETQYF.

Concerning this clone: Relative to the germline gene, one junction end is altered; a read error may explain this. Other DNA sequences from this sample encode an identical CDR3 as well. The chain is built from TRBV28 and TRBJ1-6; 7 positions match TRBD1. The CDR3 spans 19 residues. Germline CDR1 is MDHEN and CDR2 is SYDVKM. The CDR3 spells CATYSGGTDRILDNSPLHF. The CDR3 DNA is TGTGCCACTTACTCAGGGGGGACAGACCGGATCTTAGATAATTCCCCCCTCCACTTT.

In this sample, this clone turned up once. This chain links TRBV4-2 with TRBJ2-7; 8 bases align to TRBD2. Germline V gene sequence: CDR1 LGHNA, CDR2 YNFKEQ. The CDR3 loop spans 16 amino acids. Trimming removed 3 bases from V and 7 bases from J; junction bases left unmatched: 14. For the CDR3, the DNA is TGTGCCAGCAGCCACTCGGGGGGGCCTGAGACAACTGAGCAGTACTTC. Encoded protein: CASSHSGGPETTEQYF.

This clone was counted once. The rearrangement uses TRBV27 and TRBJ2-2; 9 bases match TRBD1. The CDR3 runs to 19 residues. Germline assignment: CDR1 MNHEY and CDR2 SMNVEV (reference sequence). Losses at the gene ends were 5 bases for V and 4 bases for J; bases not matched to a gene: 17. The CDR3 DNA sequence: TGTGCCAGCAGTCCCCCCCCGGACAGGGGCCCCCAAAGCACCGGGGAGCTGTTTTTT. Its protein product is CASSPPPDRGPQSTGELFF.

The J gene is TRBJ2-1, the V gene TRBV5-1; 8 nucleotides line up with TRBD1. There are 14 residues in the CDR3. CDR1 is SGHRS, CDR2 YFSETQ, per germline. Trimming cost V 5 bases and J 3 bases; bases outside gene matches: 4. The CDR3: CASRGTGNYNEQFF. CDR3 bases: TGCGCCAGCAGGGGGACAGGAAACTACAATGAGCAGTTCTTC.

This chain connects TRBV2 to TRBJ2-7, with 12 positions matching TRBD2. The CDR3 extends over 15 amino acids. Losses at the gene ends were 6 bases for V and 5 bases for J; bases not matched to a gene: 8. Germline CDR1 SNHLY, CDR2 FYNNEI. CDR3 DNA: TGTGCCAGCAGAGGAGGACTAGCGGGGCTAGACGAGCAGTACTTC. Amino acids: CASRGGLAGLDEQYF.

The chain combines TRBV14 with TRBJ1-1, with 12 bases lining up with TRBD1. Germline loops: CDR1 SGHDN, CDR2 FVKESK. The CDR3 is 16 amino acids. V gave up 1 base and J gave up 10 bases; unmatched junction bases: 10. Here the CDR3 reads CASSQGRGQGAGGAFF. CDR3 in DNA: TGTGCCAGCAGCCAAGGAAGGGGACAGGGGGCAGGAGGAGCTTTCTTT.

The chain combines TRBV28 with TRBJ2-7; 10 positions match TRBD1. The germline V gene encodes CDR1 MDHEN and CDR2 SYDVKM. The V segment lost 8 bases and the J segment 4 bases; nucleotides outside the gene matches: 11. The CDR3 is made up of 15 amino acids. This CDR3 reads CASSPYDRGLYEQYF. In nucleotides, the CDR3 is TGTGCCAGCTCACCCTACGACAGGGGGCTTTACGAGCAGTACTTC.

The J gene is TRBJ2-5, the V gene TRBV19, with 16 bases aligning to TRBD2. This CDR3 spans 20 amino acids. CDR1 and CDR2 (germline): LNHDA, SQIVND (reference sequence). After removal of 6 bases from V and 1 base from J, the junction contained 14 bases not matched to a gene. The CDR3 DNA sequence: TGTGCCAGTAGGGGGACTAGCGGGGGGGCCCCTAGATCGTCCCAAGAGACCCAGTACTTC. Protein product: CASRGTSGGAPRSSQETQYF. Together with reference TRBV19 and TRBJ2-5, the CDR3 gives the full variable domain: DGGITQSPKYLFRKEGQNVTLSCEQNLNHDAMYWYRQDPGQGLRLIYYSQIVNDFQKGDIAEGYSVSREKKESFPLTVTSAQKNPTAFYLCASRGTSGGAPRSSQETQYFGPGTRLLVL.